A selection of T cell receptor beta chains follows, all from one sample in a study of OX40 agonist ivuxolimab in advanced cancers. Libraries were prepared by immunoSEQ multiplex PCR; TCRdb keeps only in-frame clonotypes and omits some of them. The repertoire has about 45,000 clones, roughly 82% of them found once; the top ten carry roughly 2.2%. The sequencing used CD4+ or CD8+ T cells sorted from blood, collected in a trial of the OX40 agonist ivuxolimab. Every receptor here comes from an adult with an advanced solid tumor such as melanoma, head and neck, liver or kidney cancer. Each CDR3 is given with its conserved first and last residue. D genes are given only for firm matches. Clone size is stated in some rows and not others, as once, few, many or a class when expanded.

d_call,clone_size,j_call,v_call,cdr3_aa,cdr3_nt
NA,few,TRBJ2-7,TRBV28,CASIPPGEAYEQYF,TGTGCCAGTATCCCACCCGGGGAAGCCTACGAGCAGTACTTC
TRBD2,NA,TRBJ2-1,TRBV5-1,CASSFSGGSYNEQFF,TGCGCCAGCAGCTTTAGCGGGGGATCCTACAATGAGCAGTTCTTC
NA,few,TRBJ1-6,TRBV6-5,CASSYRQGRGAPLHF,TGTGCCAGCAGTTACAGGCAGGGGAGAGGGGCACCCCTCCACTTT
NA,NA,TRBJ2-1,TRBV28,CASTGANSYNEQFF,TGTGCCAGCACAGGGGCTAACTCCTACAATGAGCAGTTCTTC
NA,NA,TRBJ1-4,TRBV2,CASRDTGRSEKLFF,TGTGCCAGCAGGGACACAGGGAGATCTGAAAAACTGTTTTTT
NA,NA,TRBJ1-1,TRBV7-8,CASSLTEMNTEAFF,TGTGCCAGCAGCCTTACAGAGATGAACACTGAAGCTTTCTTT
NA,NA,TRBJ1-2,TRBV27,CASSLKPPTGILNYGYTF,TGTGCCAGCAGTTTAAAGCCCCCCACAGGGATCTTGAACTATGGCTACACCTTC
NA,NA,TRBJ1-2,TRBV7-9,CASREEALLGGYTF,TGTGCCAGCAGGGAGGAGGCCCTCCTAGGAGGCTACACCTTC
NA,NA,TRBJ2-7,TRBV11-2,CASSRVGSYEQYF,TGTGCCAGCAGCAGGGTGGGGTCCTACGAGCAGTACTTC
NA,few,TRBJ1-3,TRBV9,CASSPTFGAYSGNTIYF,TGTGCCAGCAGCCCGACATTTGGGGCTTACTCTGGAAACACCATATATTTT
NA,NA,TRBJ1-2,TRBV21-1,CASTTLGQGKYGYTF,TGTGCCAGCACGACCCTTGGGCAGGGGAAATATGGCTACACCTTC
NA,NA,TRBJ1-3,TRBV5-8,CASSLTADSGNTIYF,TGTGCCAGCAGCTTGACGGCTGACTCTGGAAACACCATATATTTT
NA,NA,TRBJ2-3,TRBV28,CASSRPGTGNTQYF,TGTGCCAGCAGCCGCCCCGGGACGGGGAATACGCAGTATTTT
NA,once,TRBJ2-7,TRBV5-1,CASSTGDTRYEQYF,TGCGCCAGCAGCACGGGGGACACGCGCTACGAGCAGTACTTC
TRBD2,NA,TRBJ2-5,TRBV4-2,CASSQDERGSEETQYF,TGTGCCAGCAGCCAAGATGAGCGGGGGTCAGAAGAGACCCAGTACTTC
NA,NA,TRBJ1-1,TRBV2,CASLTGTYFTEAFF,TGTGCCAGCTTAACCGGGACGTACTTTACTGAAGCTTTCTTT
TRBD2,NA,TRBJ2-3,TRBV5-1,CASSLDRGADTQYF,TGCGCCAGCAGCTTGGATCGGGGGGCAGATACGCAGTATTTT
TRBD1,NA,TRBJ1-1,TRBV7-6,CASSSGTANTEAFF,TGTGCCAGCAGCTCCGGGACAGCGAACACTGAAGCTTTCTTT
NA,NA,TRBJ2-5,TRBV18,CASSALGDAETQYF,TGTGCCAGCTCCGCCCTTGGGGATGCAGAGACCCAGTACTTC
NA,NA,TRBJ2-3,TRBV27,CASSPGLLNTQYF,TGTGCCAGCAGCCCTGGACTACTGAATACGCAGTATTTT
NA,NA,TRBJ1-2,TRBV19,CASRWDRDYGYTF,TGTGCCAGTAGATGGGACCGGGACTATGGCTACACCTTC
NA,NA,TRBJ1-4,TRBV5-1,CASSLSASQSYEKLFF,TGCGCCAGCAGCTTATCAGCCTCACAAAGCTATGAAAAACTGTTTTTT
TRBD1,NA,TRBJ2-1,TRBV19,CASRDRGDYNEQFF,TGTGCCAGTAGGGACAGGGGTGACTACAATGAGCAGTTCTTC
NA,NA,TRBJ1-3,TRBV5-4,CASSPAGGNTIYF,TGTGCCAGCAGCCCGGCCGGGGGAAACACCATATATTTT
NA,NA,TRBJ1-6,TRBV7-9,CASSLGPFNSPLHF,TGTGCCAGCAGCTTAGGACCGTTTAATTCACCCCTCCACTTT
TRBD1,NA,TRBJ1-5,TRBV18,CASSPQGANQPQHF,TGTGCCAGCTCACCACAGGGGGCGAATCAGCCCCAGCATTTT
NA,NA,TRBJ1-3,TRBV5-1,CASSLGSTAFSGNTIYF,TGCGCCAGCAGCTTGGGCTCGACAGCATTCTCTGGAAACACCATATATTTT
NA,NA,TRBJ2-2,TRBV7-3,CASSLSSPGELFF,TGTGCCAGCAGCTTAAGTTCCCCCGGGGAGCTGTTTTTT
NA,once,TRBJ2-6,TRBV7-2,CASSPPLLSSGANVLTF,TGTGCCAGCAGCCCGCCCCTTCTGAGCTCTGGGGCCAACGTCCTGACTTTC
NA,once,TRBJ2-7,TRBV15,CATSRDLEWGSEQYF,TGTGCCACCAGCAGAGATTTAGAGTGGGGATCCGAGCAGTACTTC
TRBD2,NA,TRBJ2-7,TRBV6-6,CASSRLADSYEQYF,TGTGCCAGCAGTAGACTAGCGGACTCCTACGAGCAGTACTTC
TRBD1,NA,TRBJ2-1,TRBV2,CASGTVEQFF,TGTGCCAGCGGGACAGTTGAGCAGTTCTTC
NA,few,TRBJ1-5,TRBV2,CASSPQWGAGEPQHF,TGTGCCAGCAGTCCCCAGTGGGGGGCGGGGGAGCCCCAGCATTTT
NA,NA,TRBJ1-1,TRBV5-1,CASSSGVNTEAFF,TGCGCCAGCTCCTCAGGGGTAAACACTGAAGCTTTCTTT
NA,NA,TRBJ2-7,TRBV27,CASSRGGAYEQYF,TGTGCCAGCAGTAGGGGGGGCGCCTACGAGCAGTACTTC
NA,NA,TRBJ2-1,TRBV11-3,CASSKGSGEAGEQFF,TGTGCCAGCAGCAAGGGCTCGGGGGAGGCGGGTGAGCAGTTCTTC
TRBD1,NA,TRBJ1-5,TRBV11-2,CASSLGGTGNQPQHF,TGTGCCAGCAGCTTAGGCGGGACAGGCAATCAGCCCCAGCATTTT
NA,once,TRBJ1-1,TRBV4-1,CASSQDTRREAFF,TGCGCCAGCAGCCAAGATACTCGACGTGAAGCTTTCTTT
TRBD1,NA,TRBJ2-3,TRBV19,CASLVCGQMTRGSSTDTQYF,TGTGCCAGCCTTGTTTGTGGGCAGATGACCAGGGGGTCTAGCACAGATACGCAGTATTTT
TRBD2,NA,TRBJ2-1,TRBV7-7,CASSLGAGGFNEQFF,TGTGCTAGCAGCTTAGGAGCGGGAGGGTTCAATGAGCAGTTCTTC
NA,NA,TRBJ2-1,TRBV7-3,CASSRIAGSNEQFF,TGTGCCAGCAGCCGAATCGCGGGGTCCAATGAGCAGTTCTTC
TRBD1,NA,TRBJ2-1,TRBV18,CASSPGQVYNEQFF,TGTGCCAGCTCACCTGGACAGGTTTACAATGAGCAGTTCTTC
TRBD1,NA,TRBJ1-1,TRBV30,CAWSVTGGNTEAFF,TGTGCCTGGAGTGTGACAGGGGGGAACACTGAAGCTTTCTTT
NA,NA,TRBJ1-2,TRBV5-5,CASTMAGNARHGYTF,TGTGCCAGCACCATGGCTGGTAACGCACGGCATGGCTACACCTTC
NA,few,TRBJ1-4,TRBV5-1,CASSFAGTTNEKLFF,TGCGCCAGCAGCTTCGCGGGGACAACTAATGAAAAACTGTTTTTT